The clone carrying this T cell receptor (beta chain) was detected a few times. TCRdb reprocessed the 5' RACE reads via MiXCR and lists one record per CDR3 protein. This sample carries more than 600,000 distinct CDR3 sequences, 18% of them seen once, and the ten largest clones take about an eighth. The CDR3 totals 14 residues. CDR1 and CDR2 (germline): SNHLY, FYNNEI. J was trimmed by 10 bases and V by 4 bases; bases with no gene match: 10. This record comes from a study of identical twins. This sample also appeared in a second study, on T cells expressing NK-cell markers. This second study says: Evidence did not settle whether expanded NKG2C+ T cell clones targeted HCMV.

This clonotype was obtained from a woman aged 18-29 years in good health. Specimen: PBMCs. This chain connects TRBV2 to TRBJ1-1; TRBD1 aligns across 9 bases. The chain's CDR3 is CASSASSGQGRAFF. CDR3 nucleotides: TGTGCCAGCAGTGCCTCAAGCGGACAGGGGCGAGCTTTCTTT.